This T cell receptor (beta chain) was observed in a study of radiotherapy plus CTLA-4 blockade in lung cancer. Whole-study findings and limits: Tumor-derived TCR clones expanded in blood after radiotherapy plus ipilimumab. In blood, early T cell clone dynamics reportedly predicted response best, together with interferon-beta.

CDR3 length equals 15 residues. J was trimmed by 2 bases and V by 3 bases; bases with no gene match: 5. Germline V lookup: CDR1 MNHNS, CDR2 SASEGT. Method: immunoSEQ multiplex PCR; TCRdb's copy keeps in-frame clones and lacks some. The table has under 95,000 clones, under 85% seen once. Points on this clone: Its specificity is not known.

The TCR was taken from a human donor with non-small cell lung cancer who had stable disease on radiotherapy plus ipilimumab. The chain couples TRBV6-1 to TRBJ2-7; 9 bases align to TRBD1. Sequenced material: peripheral blood, taken from a patient treated with radiotherapy plus ipilimumab. The CDR3 here is CASSDQTGGPYEQYF. The DNA for the CDR3 is TGTGCCAGCAGTGACCAGACAGGGGGGCCCTACGAGCAGTACTTC.